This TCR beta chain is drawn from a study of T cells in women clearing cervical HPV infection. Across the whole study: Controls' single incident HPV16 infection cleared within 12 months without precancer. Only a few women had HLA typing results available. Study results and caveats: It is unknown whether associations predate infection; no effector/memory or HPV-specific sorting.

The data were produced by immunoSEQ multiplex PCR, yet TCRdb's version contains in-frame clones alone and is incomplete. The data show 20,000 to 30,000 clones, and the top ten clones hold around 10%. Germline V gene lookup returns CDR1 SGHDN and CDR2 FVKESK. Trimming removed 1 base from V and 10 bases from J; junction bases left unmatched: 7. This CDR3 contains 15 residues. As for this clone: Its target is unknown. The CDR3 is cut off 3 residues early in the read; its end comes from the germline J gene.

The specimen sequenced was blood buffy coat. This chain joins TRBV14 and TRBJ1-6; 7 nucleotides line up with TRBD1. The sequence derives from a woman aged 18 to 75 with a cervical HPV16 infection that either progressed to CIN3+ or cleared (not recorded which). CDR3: CASSQGQGEGSPLHF. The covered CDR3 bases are TGTGCCAGCAGCCAAGGACAGGGCGAAGGGTCACCC.